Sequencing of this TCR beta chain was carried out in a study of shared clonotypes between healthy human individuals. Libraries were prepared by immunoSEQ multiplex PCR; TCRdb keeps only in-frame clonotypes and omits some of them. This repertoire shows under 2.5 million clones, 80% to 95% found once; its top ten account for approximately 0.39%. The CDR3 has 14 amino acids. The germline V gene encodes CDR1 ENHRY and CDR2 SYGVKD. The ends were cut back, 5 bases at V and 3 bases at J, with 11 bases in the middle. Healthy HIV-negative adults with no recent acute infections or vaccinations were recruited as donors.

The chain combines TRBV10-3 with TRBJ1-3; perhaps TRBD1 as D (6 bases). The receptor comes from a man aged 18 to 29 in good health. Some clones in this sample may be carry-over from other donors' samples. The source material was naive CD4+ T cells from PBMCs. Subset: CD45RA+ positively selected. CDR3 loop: CAISPGEGGNTIYF. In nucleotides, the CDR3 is TGTGCCATCAGTCCAGGGGAAGGTGGAAACACCATATATTTT.